Detailed here is one T cell receptor (beta chain). Its target is unknown. This specimen comes from a study of cytomegalovirus exposure and HLA in healthy donors. Study observations and caveats: Associated with cytomegalovirus, according to the listing, were 150 to 200 TCR beta chains. Reports showed the classifier diagnosing cytomegalovirus status with high specificity and sensitivity. Researchers reported that a few CMV-associated chains were confirmed in vitro as CMV antigen-specific.

V was pared by 0 bases and J by 8 bases, with 13 bases between. The CDR3 extends over 14 amino acids. Germline V CDR1 and CDR2: SQVTM, ANQGSEA. The donors were in the approximately 130-subject validation cohort, distinct from the roughly 700-subject first cohort. TCRdb's copy holds only in-frame clones and misses some; the assay was immunoSEQ multiplex PCR. This table has 120,000 or so clones, around 87% appearing once. This sequence originates from a woman between 25 and 40 years old in good health and CMV-seropositive. The chain recombines TRBV29-1 with TRBJ1-4; D remains ambiguous. Sequencing was done on a sample of PBMCs. The CDR3 DNA reads as TGCAGCGTTGAAGATCTTGACGCGGGGGAAAAACTGTTTTTT. Protein sequence: CSVEDLDAGEKLFF.